This paragraph reports one T cell receptor beta chain. From germline, CDR1 is SGHRS and CDR2 YFSETQ. The CDR3 sequence is 16 residues long. V shed 4 bases and J 3 bases; nucleotides not matched to a gene: 8. These data come from a study of blood T cell repertoires in COVID-19. Data came from immunoSEQ multiplex PCR; TCRdb stores just in-frame clones and leaves some out. This table has some 110,000 clones, over 70% appearing once. The J gene is TRBJ2-3, the V gene TRBV5-1, with TRBD2 identical over 10 bases. This receptor was taken from a woman in her seventies with acute or convalescent COVID-19. What was sequenced was peripheral blood. Here the CDR3 DNA reads TGCGCCAGCAGCCCGTATCAGCGGGGGGGTACAGATACGCAGTATTTT. Residues: CASSPYQRGGTDTQYF.